One and the same sample provided the 21 T cell receptor beta chains below, sequenced in a study of blood T cell repertoires in COVID-19. The protocol was immunoSEQ multiplex PCR, while the TCRdb copy is restricted to in-frame clones and leaves out a portion. Here the sample spans 150,000 to 200,000 clones, around 86% being singletons. The sample consisted of PBMCs or T cells enriched from blood (not recorded which). The receptors originated from a woman between 25 and 40 years old who had recovered from COVID-19.

This clone was seen once. The chain carries TRBV29-1 and TRBJ2-2, with TRBD1 matching 7 bases. CDR1 SQVTM and CDR2 ANQGSEA come from the germline V gene. The CDR3 has 13 amino acids. Trimming removed 6 bases from V and 1 base from J; junction bases left unmatched: 2. DNA of the CDR3: TGCAGCGTCCGACAGGGGAACACCGGGGAGCTGTTTTTT. Protein sequence: CSVRQGNTGELFF.

The chain is built from TRBV2 and TRBJ1-2; TRBD1 matches 8 bases. Germline CDR1 and CDR2: SNHLY and FYNNEI. Trimming took 2 bases from V and 3 from J; bases not matched to a gene: 2. The CDR3 extends over 14 amino acids. The CDR3 region is CASSEQGADYGYTF. For the CDR3, the DNA is TGTGCCAGCAGTGAACAGGGGGCGGACTATGGCTACACCTTC.

This chain uses TRBV10-1 with TRBJ1-5, with 7 bases that match TRBD1. V was pared by 2 bases and J by 2 bases, with 6 bases of the junction left unmatched. Germline V gene data show CDR1 as WNHNN and CDR2 as SYGVQD (reference sequence). The CDR3 has 16 amino acids. The CDR3 DNA is TGCGCCAGCAGTGAGACCGACAGGGAGGGCAATCAGCCCCAGCATTTT. Amino acids: CASSETDREGNQPQHF.

J is TRBJ2-1 and V is TRBV3-1 (or the pseudogene TRBV3-2); unclear D gene. CDR3 size: 12 residues. The V end lost 6 bases, the J end lost 5 bases, and 8 bases lay between the germline ends. CDR1 is LGHDT and CDR2 is YNNKEL in the germline V gene (reference sequence). CDR3 in amino acids: CASSRSHNEQFF. The CDR3 nucleotides read TGTGCCAGCAGTCGGTCCCACAATGAGCAGTTCTTC.

The chain employs TRBV21-1 and TRBJ1-1. TRBV21-1 is reported as a pseudogene. This CDR3 is built from 14 residues. This CDR3 is CASSKGGVNTEAFF. CDR3 sequence (DNA): TGTGCCAGCAGCAAAGGGGGGGTGAACACTGAAGCTTTCTTT.

The V call is TRBV5-1, the J call TRBJ2-3, with a weak D call TRBD1 (6 bases). CDR1 SGHRS and CDR2 YFSETQ come from the germline V gene. This CDR3 is built from 15 residues. Trimming left V 0 bases short and J 2 bases short, with 10 bases between. CDR3 nucleotide sequence: TGCGCCAGCAGCTTGGAGCAGGGGTCCACAGATACGCAGTATTTT. The encoded protein is CASSLEQGSTDTQYF.

The gene calls are TRBV27 and TRBJ2-1; 10 bases line up with TRBD2. Unmatched junction bases numbered 23, after V lost 6 bases and J lost 6 bases. The germline CDR1 and CDR2 sequences are MNHEY and SMNVEV (reference sequence). This CDR3 is 20 amino acids long. CDR3 protein: CASSPAGRGRGSGRVNEQFF. The CDR3, as DNA: TGTGCCAGCAGCCCTGCCGGCAGGGGGCGGGGGAGCGGGAGGGTCAATGAGCAGTTCTTC.

The chain combines TRBV6-4 with TRBJ1-2, with 9 bases identical to TRBD1. V lost 6 bases and J lost 7; bases outside the gene matches: 12. The germline CDR1 and CDR2 sequences are MRHNA and SNTAGT. CDR3 size: 15 residues. CDR3 amino acids: CASRLTGGPSIGYTF. CDR3 sequence (DNA): TGTGCCAGCAGGCTTACAGGGGGCCCCTCAATTGGCTACACCTTC.

This clone was seen a single time. The V gene is TRBV6-2 or TRBV6-3, the J gene TRBJ1-1, with a weak D call TRBD1 (5 bases). This CDR3 has 15 amino acids. CDR1 is MNHEY, CDR2 SVGEGT, per germline. Deletions cut 5 bases from V and 3 bases from J, with 16 bases between. The CDR3 is CASSPDRATYTEAFF. The CDR3 region has the DNA TGTGCCAGCAGTCCCGACAGAGCGACGTACACTGAAGCTTTCTTT.

This chain uses TRBV14 with TRBJ2-3; D gene uncertain. Trimming stripped 4 bases from V and 3 bases from J, with 8 bases between. Germline values: CDR1 SGHDN, CDR2 FVKESK. CDR3 size: 13 residues. The CDR3, as DNA: TGTGCCAGCAGCCCCTTTCGGACAGATACGCAGTATTTT. Translating gives CASSPFRTDTQYF.

This sequence joins TRBV28 and TRBJ2-3, with 16 bases matching TRBD2. CDR3 length: 19 residues. With 3 bases clipped from V and 4 bases from J, the junction kept 10 bases outside the gene matches. Looked up from germline, CDR1 is MDHEN and CDR2 is SYDVKM. DNA for the CDR3: TGTGCCAGCAGTTTTGCGGGACTAGCGGGAGGGGAGCAAGCAGATACGCAGTATTTT. Residues: CASSFAGLAGGEQADTQYF.

J is TRBJ1-1 and V is TRBV4-1; D perhaps matches TRBD1 (5 bases). Per germline, CDR1 MGHRA and CDR2 YSYEKL. This CDR3 spans 16 amino acids. V lost 1 base, J lost 5 bases, and 17 bases lay in between. In DNA, the CDR3 is TGCGCCAGCAGCCAAGTGGGGAGCTCACGGGGGACTGAAGCTTTCTTT. It encodes CASSQVGSSRGTEAFF.

The chain links TRBV21-1 to TRBJ2-5; TRBD2, as called in the table, went unchecked against the DNA. TRBV21-1 corresponds to a pseudogene. The CDR3 length is 17 residues. CDR3: CASSKVGGLAGGETQYF. In DNA, the CDR3 is TGTGCCAGCAGCAAGGTCGGCGGACTAGCGGGAGGAGAGACCCAGTACTTC.

This rearrangement joins TRBV27 to TRBJ1-4; 7 bases fit TRBD1. V shed 3 bases and J 3 bases; nucleotides not matched to a gene: 4. This CDR3 spans 15 amino acids. CDR1 and CDR2 from the germline V gene are MNHEY and SMNVEV (reference sequence). DNA for the CDR3: TGTGCCAGCAGTTTGAGGGGGCGGGCTAATGAAAAACTGTTTTTT. Its translation: CASSLRGRANEKLFF.

The rearrangement joins TRBV25-1 to TRBJ2-1; 11 nucleotides match TRBD2. Germline trimming cut 2 bases from V and 10 bases from J; bases unmatched to any gene: 16. The germline V gene has CDR1 MGHDK and CDR2 SYGVNS. This CDR3 is 18 amino acids long. This CDR3 reads CASSEVVETSGKVKEQFF. The CDR3 DNA reads TGTGCCAGCAGTGAAGTGGTAGAGACTAGCGGGAAGGTAAAAGAGCAGTTCTTC.

The J gene is TRBJ1-5, the V gene TRBV24-1; 8 nucleotides align to TRBD1. Germline trimming cut 8 bases from V and 5 bases from J; bases unmatched to any gene: 4. Germline V lookup: CDR1 KGHDR, CDR2 SFDVKD. The CDR3 length is 13 residues. In DNA form, the CDR3 reads TGTGCCACCAAGCAGGGGGCGTATCAGCCCCAGCATTTT. Translating it yields CATKQGAYQPQHF.

This clone was counted a single time. This rearrangement joins TRBV5-1 to TRBJ2-1, with D maybe TRBD2 (5 bases). This CDR3 spans 16 amino acids. Germline V gene lookup returns CDR1 SGHRS and CDR2 YFSETQ. Trimming removed 8 bases at V and 10 bases at J, with 28 bases between. The CDR3 region is CASRAGGAERVGEQFF. For the CDR3, the DNA is TGCGCCAGTAGGGCTGGAGGAGCGGAAAGAGTGGGGGAGCAGTTCTTC.

This chain uses TRBV21-1 with TRBJ1-4; the table assigns TRBD1, which was not confirmed against the DNA. TRBV21-1 constitutes a pseudogene. This CDR3 region has 19 residues. CDR3 sequence reads: CASSKGGDRGLATNEKLFF. Here the CDR3 DNA reads TGTGCCAGCAGCAAAGGGGGGGACAGGGGGCTTGCAACTAATGAAAAACTGTTTTTT.

This clone has just one count. The chain couples TRBV20-1 to TRBJ2-3; D remains unclear. V shed 0 bases and J shed 6 bases, with 4 bases lying between them. Germline V gene data show CDR1 as DFQATT and CDR2 as SNEGSKA (reference sequence). This CDR3 is 11 amino acids long. CDR3 residues: CSARDLDTQYF. CDR3 in DNA: TGCAGTGCTAGAGATCTGGATACGCAGTATTTT.

The rearrangement links TRBV19 to TRBJ2-5; weak D call: TRBD2 (6 bases). CDR3 length: 14 residues. V lost 5 bases and J 0 bases, leaving 10 bases between the germline ends. Germline V CDR1 and CDR2: LNHDA, SQIVND (reference sequence). Here the CDR3 reads CASSGTSNQETQYF. In nucleotides, the CDR3 is TGTGCCAGTAGTGGAACTAGCAACCAAGAGACCCAGTACTTC.

This clone was observed a single time. J is TRBJ1-2 and V is TRBV27, with D maybe TRBD1 (6 bases). Germline V CDR1 and CDR2: MNHEY, SMNVEV (reference sequence). The CDR3 covers 15 residues. V dropped 5 bases and J dropped 6 bases, with 19 bases sitting between them. The CDR3 protein is CASSPRQVPYDGYTF. The DNA for the CDR3 is TGTGCCAGCAGTCCGCGACAGGTCCCTTATGATGGCTACACCTTC.